The 7 T cell receptor beta chains below were found in one sample sequenced in a study of blood T cell repertoires in COVID-19. Using immunoSEQ multiplex PCR, the repertoire was profiled, and TCRdb retains in-frame clones only, with some absent. Here the sample spans around 250,000 clones, about 83% being singletons. Material for sequencing was peripheral blood. The receptor source for this set is a man aged 25-45 years who had recovered from COVID-19.

This clone was seen a single time. The chain combines TRBV3-1 (or the pseudogene TRBV3-2) with TRBJ2-7, with D maybe TRBD1 (5 bases). The V gene lost 4 bases and the J gene lost 4 bases, with 14 bases spanning the gap. Germline V gene lookup returns CDR1 LGHDT and CDR2 YNNKEL (reference sequence). The CDR3 loop spans 14 amino acids. The CDR3 region has the DNA TGTGCCAGCAGCCTCCGGGCAGGGATATACGAGCAGTACTTC. This encodes CASSLRAGIYEQYF.

This chain joins TRBV9 and TRBJ2-1; 7 bases line up with TRBD2. V trimming: 2 bases; J trimming: 2 bases; junction bases outside the gene matches: 10. Germline V CDR1 and CDR2: SGDLS, YYNGEE. This CDR3 has 17 amino acids. The CDR3 is CASSVGLRGEPYNEQFF. CDR3 sequence (DNA): TGTGCCAGCAGCGTGGGGCTCCGGGGGGAACCCTACAATGAGCAGTTCTTC.

V and J are TRBV14 and TRBJ1-1; D possibly corresponds to TRBD1 (5 bases). CDR3 length: 13 amino acids. The V gene lost 0 bases and the J gene lost 4 bases, with 6 bases spanning the gap. Germline CDR1 and CDR2: SGHDN and FVKESK. The CDR3 spells CASSQEGATEAFF. CDR3 coding DNA: TGTGCCAGCAGCCAAGAAGGGGCCACTGAAGCTTTCTTT.

This sequence joins TRBV7-2 and TRBJ1-5; 8 nucleotides match TRBD1. Trimming at V came to 4 bases and at J to 5 bases, leaving 4 bases not matched to a gene. CDR3 length equals 14 residues. The germline V gene encodes CDR1 SGHTA and CDR2 FQGNSA. In nucleotides, the CDR3 is TGTGCCAGCAGCTCTGGACAGGGTGATCAGCCCCAGCATTTT. It encodes CASSSGQGDQPQHF.

The V gene is TRBV27, the J gene TRBJ1-3, with TRBD1 matching 9 bases. The CDR3 spans 16 residues. V lost 6 bases to trimming and J lost 0 bases; unmatched junction nucleotides: 6. Germline V gives CDR1 MNHEY, CDR2 SMNVEV (reference sequence). The CDR3 sequence: CASRRDREDSGNTIYF. In DNA, the CDR3 is TGTGCCAGCAGAAGGGACAGGGAGGACTCTGGAAACACCATATATTTT.

The V call is TRBV3-1 (or the pseudogene TRBV3-2), the J call TRBJ1-2; possibly TRBD1 for D (5 bases). From germline, CDR1 is LGHDT and CDR2 YNNKEL (reference sequence). CDR3 length equals 12 residues. Trimming took 6 bases from V and 8 from J, leaving 13 bases between them. CDR3 sequence reads: CASSQGLGGYTF. CDR3 nucleotides: TGTGCCAGCAGTCAGGGCCTAGGGGGCTACACCTTC.

This clone was detected a few times. The chain employs TRBV3-1 (or the pseudogene TRBV3-2) and TRBJ1-6, with TRBD1 as a possible D gene (5 bases). This CDR3 has 16 amino acids. The V and J ends lost 0 bases and 8 bases respectively, with 14 bases between them. The germline V gene has CDR1 LGHDT and CDR2 YNNKEL (reference sequence). The CDR3 reads CASSQESTDRHSPLHF. In nucleotides, the CDR3 is TGTGCCAGCAGCCAAGAGTCGACAGACAGACATTCACCCCTCCACTTT.